A selection of T cell receptor beta chains follows, all from one sample in a study of post-analysis software for immune sequencing data. TCRdb reanalysed the PCR reads using MiXCR and keeps one entry per CDR3 protein. The top ten clones hold roughly 1.8% of a sample with 500,000 to 600,000 distinct CDR3 sequences, roughly 47% of them seen once. Input material: blood. The origin of the receptors is a girl under 18 with multiple sclerosis. Each CDR3 is given with its conserved first and last residue. A D gene is named only where the DNA matches it firmly. Size is omitted from some rows. Given values are once, few, many or a class for expanded clones.

abundance	v_gene	j_gene	d_gene	CDR3aa	CDR3nt
few	TRBV7-2	TRBJ1-1	TRBD1	CASSLNRGLGAFF	TGTGCCAGCAGCTTAAACAGGGGGCTTGGGGCTTTCTTT
few	TRBV10-3	TRBJ2-5	NA	CAISATSEKTQYF	TGTGCCATCAGTGCCACGTCCGAAAAGACCCAGTACTTC
NA	TRBV7-3	TRBJ2-3	TRBD1	CASSQGVRPDTQYF	TGTGCCAGCAGCCAGGGGGTGAGACCCGATACGCAGTATTTT
NA	TRBV12-3/TRBV12-4	TRBJ2-7	NA	CASSLEGVHEQYF	TGTGCCAGCAGTTTAGAGGGAGTTCACGAGCAGTACTTC
few	TRBV12-3/TRBV12-4	TRBJ2-7	NA	CASSPKGGAARLTQYF	TGTGCCAGCAGTCCCAAGGGGGGGGCAGCAAGATTAACCCAGTACTTC
NA	TRBV28	TRBJ2-1	TRBD2	CASSYKLLAQTYNEQFF	TGTGCCAGCAGTTACAAACTACTAGCGCAGACCTACAATGAGCAGTTCTTC
few	TRBV10-3	TRBJ1-1	TRBD1	CAAQTGDTEAFF	TGTGCCGCCCAGACAGGGGACACTGAAGCTTTCTTT
NA	TRBV29-1	TRBJ2-1	TRBD2	CSSASGRAYNEQFF	TGCAGCTCAGCTAGCGGGAGGGCCTACAATGAGCAGTTCTTC
NA	TRBV11-2	TRBJ2-7	TRBD1	CASSLFRDSPYEQYF	TGTGCCAGCAGCTTATTTCGGGACAGCCCCTACGAGCAGTACTTC
few	TRBV7-9	TRBJ2-1	NA	CASSLVHIRFNEQFF	TGTGCCAGCAGCTTAGTACATATCCGGTTCAATGAGCAGTTCTTC
NA	TRBV2	TRBJ2-7	NA	CASSEDRPHEQYF	TGTGCCAGCAGTGAAGACAGGCCCCACGAGCAGTACTTC
few	TRBV3-1	TRBJ2-7	TRBD2	CASSQPTSGGFYEQYF	TGTGCCAGCAGCCAACCGACTAGCGGGGGATTCTACGAGCAGTACTTC
few	TRBV7-2	TRBJ2-7	NA	CASSPYISYEQYF	TGTGCCAGCAGCCCGTATATCTCCTACGAGCAGTACTTC
few	TRBV27	TRBJ2-7	NA	CASSRTDRGYEQYF	TGTGCCAGCAGTCGGACAGACCGTGGCTACGAGCAGTACTTC
NA	TRBV29-1	TRBJ2-7	NA	CSVDFGNGYEQYF	TGCAGCGTTGATTTCGGGAATGGCTACGAGCAGTACTTC
few	TRBV28	TRBJ1-1	NA	CASSPLVGLDTEAFF	TGTGCCAGCAGCCCCCTTGTGGGATTGGACACTGAAGCTTTCTTT
NA	TRBV4-2	TRBJ1-2	NA	CASSQDPQANYGYTF	TGTGCCAGCAGCCAAGATCCCCAGGCTAACTATGGCTACACCTTC
NA	TRBV7-9	TRBJ2-5	NA	CASSLGHVQETQYF	TGTGCCAGCAGCTTAGGGCACGTCCAAGAGACCCAGTACTTC
NA	TRBV12-3/TRBV12-4	TRBJ1-4	TRBD1	CASSLEGWGDRGDEKLFF	TGTGCCAGCAGTTTGGAGGGGTGGGGAGACAGGGGAGATGAAAAACTGTTTTTT
NA	TRBV28	TRBJ2-7	NA	CASSLITGDSYEQYF	TGTGCCAGCAGTTTAATCACAGGCGACTCCTACGAGCAGTACTTC
once	TRBV6-5	TRBJ2-1	TRBD1	CASSYSGTGGYEQFF	TGTGCCAGCAGTTACTCGGGTACAGGGGGCTACGAGCAGTTCTTC
few	TRBV6-1	TRBJ2-7	TRBD2	CASIRGLAGGSSYEQYF	TGTGCCAGCATCAGGGGCCTAGCGGGGGGATCCTCCTACGAGCAGTACTTC
many	TRBV10-3	TRBJ1-5	NA	CAISVFSNQPQHF	TGTGCCATCTCAGTATTTAGCAATCAGCCCCAGCATTTT
NA	TRBV3-1	TRBJ2-7	NA	CASSRSLSSHEQYF	TGTGCCAGCAGCAGAAGTCTCAGCTCCCACGAGCAGTACTTC
few	TRBV24-1	TRBJ2-3	NA	CATGGSGTNLTQYF	TGTGCCACCGGGGGTAGCGGAACCAACCTAACGCAGTATTTT
NA	TRBV5-1	TRBJ2-7	TRBD2	CASSRGGRDYEQYF	TGCGCCAGCAGCCGGGGGGGCAGGGACTACGAGCAGTACTTC
NA	TRBV20-1	TRBJ2-7	NA	CSARRAGYEQYF	TGCAGTGCTAGACGGGCGGGCTACGAGCAGTACTTC
NA	TRBV11-2	TRBJ2-5	NA	CASSSKLYQETQYF	TGTGCCAGCAGCTCGAAGTTGTACCAAGAGACCCAGTACTTC
NA	TRBV4-1	TRBJ2-1	NA	CASSQGHRVRDEQFF	TGCGCCAGCAGCCAGGGGCACAGGGTTAGGGATGAGCAGTTCTTC